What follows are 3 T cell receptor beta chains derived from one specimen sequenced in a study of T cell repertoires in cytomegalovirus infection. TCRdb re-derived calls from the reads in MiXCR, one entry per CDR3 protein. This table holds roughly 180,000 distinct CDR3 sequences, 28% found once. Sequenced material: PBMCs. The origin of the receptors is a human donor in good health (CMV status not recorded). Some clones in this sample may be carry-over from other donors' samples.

The DNA of the CDR3 is TGTGCCAGCAGCTCGAACGATCGGGAAGAGGACGAGCAGTACTTC. Translating it yields CASSSNDREEDEQYF. This chain joins TRBV7-4 and TRBJ2-7, with D tentatively TRBD2 (5 bases). The CDR3 is 15 residues long. Germline V gene data show CDR1 as SGHVT and CDR2 as SQSDAQ. The V and J ends lost 4 bases and 5 bases respectively, with 18 bases between them.

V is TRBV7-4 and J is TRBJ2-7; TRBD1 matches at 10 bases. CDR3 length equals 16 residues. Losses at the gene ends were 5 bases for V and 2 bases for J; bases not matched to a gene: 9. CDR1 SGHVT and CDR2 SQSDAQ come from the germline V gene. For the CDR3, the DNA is TGTGCCAGCAGCGCGGGACAGGGGAGGCTCCCCTACGAGCAGTACTTC. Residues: CASSAGQGRLPYEQYF.

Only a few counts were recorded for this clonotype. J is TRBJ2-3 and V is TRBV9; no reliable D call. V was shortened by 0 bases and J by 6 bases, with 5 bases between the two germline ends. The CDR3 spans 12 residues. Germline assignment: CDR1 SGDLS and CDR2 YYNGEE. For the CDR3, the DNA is TGTGCCAGCAGCGTAGAAATGGATACGCAGTATTTT. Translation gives CASSVEMDTQYF.